The 20 T cell receptor beta chains presented below share a single source sample, sequenced in a study of human T cells and chemical hapten exposure. One entry per CDR3 protein, called by TCRdb with MiXCR from the RACE reads. The sample comprises roughly 100,000 distinct CDR3 sequences, 8% to 13% of which are singletons, and approximately 4% rests with the top ten. As to time point: patch test 1, 2 weeks after DPC sensitization. This sample's treatment: therapeutic diphenylcyclopropenone sensitization with weekly scalp DPC. Sequences were derived from whole blood, sampled in connection with sensitization to the hapten diphenylcyclopropenone (DPC). The receptors originated from a woman aged 40 to 50 with alopecia areata. Some clones in this sample may be carry-over from other donors' samples.

This clonotype appeared a few times. V usage is TRBV7-2 and J usage is TRBJ1-2; a possible D gene is TRBD1 (5 bases). This CDR3 contains 14 residues. V was cut by 4 bases and J by 3 bases, with 12 bases left in between. Germline CDR1 is SGHTA and CDR2 is FQGNSA. CDR3 coding DNA: TGTGCCAGCAGCTCTCAACAGGATTACTATGGCTACACCTTC. This translates into CASSSQQDYYGYTF.

This clonotype was seen a few times. V gene TRBV20-1 combines with J gene TRBJ2-1, with D perhaps matching TRBD2 (6 bases). Germline assignment: CDR1 DFQATT and CDR2 SNEGSKA (reference sequence). Trimming pared 2 bases from V and 4 bases from J, leaving 18 bases between. The CDR3 spans 16 residues. CDR3 coding DNA: TGCAGTGCTAGACCCTTTAGCGGCCCTGCTTACAATGAGCAGTTCTTC. It specifies CSARPFSGPAYNEQFF.

This clonotype was detected a few times. The chain has TRBV29-1 and TRBJ2-1; TRBD2 matches 10 bases. This CDR3 spans 14 amino acids. Trimming removed 4 bases from V and 3 bases from J; junction bases left unmatched: 3. Germline assignment: CDR1 SQVTM and CDR2 ANQGSEA. CDR3 region: CSVGTSGLYNEQFF. The CDR3 nucleotides read TGCAGCGTTGGGACTAGCGGACTCTACAATGAGCAGTTCTTC.

The chain joins TRBV4-1 to TRBJ1-6, with 8 bases aligning to TRBD1. V lost 3 bases and J lost 8; bases outside the gene matches: 9. There are 16 residues in the CDR3. Looked up from germline, CDR1 is MGHRA and CDR2 is YSYEKL. In nucleotides, the CDR3 is TGCGCCAGCAGCCAGTCAGGGGGCGATTGGGATTCACCCCTCCACTTT. Protein: CASSQSGGDWDSPLHF.

The rearrangement links TRBV5-4 to TRBJ1-1, with D possibly being TRBD1 (6 bases). There are 20 residues in the CDR3. CDR1 and CDR2 (germline): SGHNT, YYREEE (reference sequence). The V end lost 2 bases, the J end lost 6 bases, and 32 bases lay between the germline ends. This chain's CDR3 is CASSFIPPKLRGQLDAEAFF. The CDR3 DNA is TGTGCCAGCAGCTTCATTCCACCCAAGTTAAGGGGACAACTGGACGCTGAAGCTTTCTTT.

This clonotype was detected only a few times. The chain couples TRBV7-3 to TRBJ2-3, with 14 nucleotides matching TRBD2. The CDR3 length is 18 residues. CDR1 is SGHTA, CDR2 FQGTGA, per germline. The V and J ends lost 1 base and 0 bases, in that order; junction bases with no gene match: 3. Here the CDR3 DNA reads TGTGCCAGCAGCTTAAGGACTAGCGGGGGGACTAGCACAGATACGCAGTATTTT. Its protein product is CASSLRTSGGTSTDTQYF.

This clonotype occurred a few times. This chain links TRBV5-4 with TRBJ2-7, with D possibly matching TRBD1 (5 bases). This CDR3 has 14 amino acids. The V and J ends lost 4 bases and 3 bases respectively, with 14 bases between them. CDR1 and CDR2 from the germline V gene are SGHNT and YYREEE (reference sequence). Written as DNA, the CDR3 is TGTGCCAGCAGCCGACAGAGAGAACTCTACGAGCAGTACTTC. This codes for CASSRQRELYEQYF.

The chain links TRBV7-9 to TRBJ1-2, with D unclear. Per germline, CDR1 SEHNR and CDR2 FQNEAQ (reference sequence). This CDR3 is 12 amino acids long. Trimming cost V 6 bases and J 4 bases, with 9 bases left between them. The CDR3 here is CASSYTGYGYTF. The CDR3 DNA sequence: TGTGCCAGCAGTTATACGGGCTATGGCTACACCTTC.

This clonotype has more than one count but fewer than ten. V and J are TRBV7-3 and TRBJ1-1, with unresolved D. The germline V gene has CDR1 SGHTA and CDR2 FQGTGA. V was clipped by 2 bases and J by 3 bases, with 7 bases between them. The CDR3 is made up of 13 amino acids. The CDR3 coding sequence is TGTGCCAGCAGCTTACACAGAGACACTGAAGCTTTCTTT. Translation gives CASSLHRDTEAFF. The full variable domain, in which reference TRBV7-3 and TRBJ1-1 provide the parts outside the CDR3, is GAGVSQTPSNKVTEKGKYVELRCDPISGHTALYWYRQSLGQGPEFLIYFQGTGAADDSGLPNDRFFAVRPEGSVSTLKIQRTERGDSAVYLCASSLHRDTEAFFGQGTRLTVV.

At least ten counts were recorded for this clonotype. The chain employs TRBV10-3 and TRBJ1-1; no reliable D call. V was shortened by 3 bases and J by 3 bases, with 11 bases between the two germline ends. The CDR3 spans 14 residues. Germline lookup yields CDR1 ENHRY and CDR2 SYGVKD. The CDR3 DNA follows: TGTGCCATCAGTGATGCGGGGTTCTACACTGAAGCTTTCTTT. Protein sequence: CAISDAGFYTEAFF.

The chain uses TRBV19 and TRBJ2-4; D unclear. The CDR3 covers 19 residues. Deletions cut 6 bases from V and 1 base from J, with 25 bases between. The germline V gene has CDR1 LNHDA and CDR2 SQIVND (reference sequence). DNA for the CDR3: TGTGCCAGTAGCCACGAGATCACGACTGCCAGGCGGGCCAAAAACATTCAGTACTTC. This gives the protein CASSHEITTARRAKNIQYF.

V is TRBV5-8 and J is TRBJ1-5; D not resolved. The CDR3 is 16 amino acids. The ends were cut back, 6 bases at V and 10 bases at J, with 26 bases in the middle. Germline CDR1 SGHTS, CDR2 YDEGEE. CDR3 in amino acids: CASTSQDVSPFSPQHF. CDR3 DNA sequence: TGTGCCAGCACTTCTCAGGACGTCTCCCCTTTCAGCCCCCAGCATTTT. The full variable domain, rest sourced from reference TRBV5-8 and TRBJ1-5, is EAGVTQSPTHLIKTRGQQATLRCSPISGHTSVYWYQQALGLGLQFLLWYDEGEERNRGNFPPRFSGRQFPNYSSELNVNALELEDSALYLCASTSQDVSPFSPQHFGDGTRLSIL.

This clonotype was seen repeatedly, ten times or more. In nucleotides, the CDR3 is TGTGCCAGCAGTTTCCTACAGGGGGAGTTGTCCAACGTCCTGACTTTC. Encoded protein: CASSFLQGELSNVLTF. The chain recombines TRBV6-2 or TRBV6-3 with TRBJ2-6; the match to TRBD1 covers 8 bases. With 4 bases clipped from V and 8 bases from J, the junction kept 10 bases outside the gene matches. From germline, CDR1 is MNHEY and CDR2 SVGEGT. CDR3 size: 16 residues.

Written as DNA, the CDR3 is TGCAGTGCTAGTGCGCCTAGCGGGAGGGAATACGAGCAGTACTTC. It specifies CSASAPSGREYEQYF. The V call is TRBV20-1, the J call TRBJ2-7, with 12 bases lining up with TRBD2. The CDR3 contains 15 residues. After removal of 3 bases from V and 4 bases from J, the junction contained 7 bases not matched to a gene. CDR1 is DFQATT and CDR2 is SNEGSKA in the germline V gene (reference sequence).

This clonotype was seen at least ten times. The chain has TRBV5-1 and TRBJ2-1; the D gene is possibly TRBD2 (5 bases). The CDR3 spans 13 residues. V shed 5 bases and J shed 6 bases, with 12 bases lying between them. Germline V lookup: CDR1 SGHRS, CDR2 YFSETQ. The CDR3 loop reads CASRFPAANEQFF. CDR3 bases: TGCGCCAGCAGGTTCCCAGCGGCCAATGAGCAGTTCTTC.

The V gene is TRBV6-6, the J gene TRBJ1-5, with 9 bases that match TRBD1. This CDR3 has 16 amino acids. The trim removed 7 bases at V and 5 bases at J, leaving 12 bases unmatched. Germline lookup yields CDR1 MNHNY and CDR2 SVGAGI (reference sequence). The CDR3 loop is CASNAKPGTGYQPQHF. CDR3 in DNA: TGTGCCAGCAACGCAAAGCCCGGGACAGGGTATCAGCCCCAGCATTTT.

The sample holds many counts of this clonotype. The V call is TRBV12-5, the J call TRBJ2-1; D ambiguous. Trimming cost V 7 bases and J 0 bases, with 10 bases left between them. This CDR3 contains 14 residues. Germline loops: CDR1 LGHNT, CDR2 FRNRAP. CDR3 coding DNA: TGTGCTAGTGCCCTGGGCAGCTCCTACAATGAGCAGTTCTTC. This translates into CASALGSSYNEQFF.

This clonotype was counted at least ten times. This chain connects TRBV18 to TRBJ2-7; D is possibly TRBD2 (5 bases). Trimming removed 2 bases at V and 5 bases at J, with 7 bases between. Per the germline V gene, CDR1 is KGHSH and CDR2 is LQKENI. The length of the CDR3 is 12 residues. The CDR3 DNA reads TGTGCCAGCTCACCAGGGAGCCACGAGCAGTACTTC. Translating gives CASSPGSHEQYF.

This clonotype was found once. The CDR3 loop reads CASSLTGQGNTEAFF. Written as DNA, the CDR3 is TGTGCCAGCAGCTTGACGGGACAGGGTAACACTGAAGCTTTCTTT. The V and J genes are TRBV11-3 and TRBJ1-1, with 9 bases that match TRBD1. Trimming cost V 3 bases and J 2 bases; bases outside gene matches: 4. The CDR3 has 15 amino acids. Per germline, CDR1 SGHNT and CDR2 YENEEA.

This clonotype has a count of ten or more. This chain uses TRBV4-3 with TRBJ2-7; 7 bases map to TRBD1. Germline V lookup: CDR1 LGHNA, CDR2 YSLEER. V lost 0 bases and J lost 4; bases outside the gene matches: 6. The CDR3 extends over 15 amino acids. The CDR3 reads CASSQETGSWYEQYF. As DNA, the CDR3 is TGCGCCAGCAGCCAAGAGACAGGGAGTTGGTACGAGCAGTACTTC.